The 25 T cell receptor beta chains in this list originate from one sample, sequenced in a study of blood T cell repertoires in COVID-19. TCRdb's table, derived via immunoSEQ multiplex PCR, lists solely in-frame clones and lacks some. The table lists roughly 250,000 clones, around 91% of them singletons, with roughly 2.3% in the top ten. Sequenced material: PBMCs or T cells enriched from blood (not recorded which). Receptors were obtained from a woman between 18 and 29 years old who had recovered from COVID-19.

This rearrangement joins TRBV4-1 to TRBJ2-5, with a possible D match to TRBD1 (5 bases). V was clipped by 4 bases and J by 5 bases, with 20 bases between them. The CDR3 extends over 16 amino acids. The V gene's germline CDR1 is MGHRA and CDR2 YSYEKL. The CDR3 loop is CASSRLGAGIGETQYF. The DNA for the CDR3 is TGCGCCAGCAGCCGCCTAGGGGCAGGGATCGGGGAGACCCAGTACTTC.

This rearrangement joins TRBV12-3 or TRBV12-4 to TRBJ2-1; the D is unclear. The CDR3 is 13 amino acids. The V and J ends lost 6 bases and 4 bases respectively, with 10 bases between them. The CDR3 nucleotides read TGTGCCAGCAGCAGTTTCCCATACAATGAGCAGTTCTTC. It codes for CASSSFPYNEQFF.

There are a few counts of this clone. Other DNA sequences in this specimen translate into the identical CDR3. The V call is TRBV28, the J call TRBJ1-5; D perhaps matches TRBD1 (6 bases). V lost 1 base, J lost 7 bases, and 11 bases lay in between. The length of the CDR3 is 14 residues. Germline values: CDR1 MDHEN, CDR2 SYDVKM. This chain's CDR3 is CASSLFPGVQPQHF. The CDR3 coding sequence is TGTGCCAGCAGTTTATTTCCAGGGGTGCAGCCCCAGCATTTT.

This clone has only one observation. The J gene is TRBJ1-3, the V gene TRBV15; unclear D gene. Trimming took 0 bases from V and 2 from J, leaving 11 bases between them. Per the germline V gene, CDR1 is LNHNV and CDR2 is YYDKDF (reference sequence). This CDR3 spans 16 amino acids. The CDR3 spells CATSRDPRTAGNTIYF. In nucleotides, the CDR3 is TGTGCCACCAGCAGAGATCCCAGAACAGCTGGAAACACCATATATTTT.

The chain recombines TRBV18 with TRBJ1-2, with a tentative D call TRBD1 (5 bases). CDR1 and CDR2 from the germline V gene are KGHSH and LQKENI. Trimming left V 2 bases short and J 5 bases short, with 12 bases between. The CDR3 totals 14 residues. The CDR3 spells CASSPLGEEYGYTF. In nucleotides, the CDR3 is TGTGCCAGCTCACCATTAGGGGAGGAATATGGCTACACCTTC.

The CDR3 sequence: CASSKGVGNTIYF. The CDR3 DNA is TGTGCCAGCAGCAAGGGGGTTGGAAACACCATATATTTT. This chain uses TRBV7-3 with TRBJ1-3; TRBD1 might be the D (6 bases). The CDR3 spans 13 residues. The ends were cut back, 5 bases at V and 3 bases at J, with 8 bases in the middle. Germline V gives CDR1 SGHTA, CDR2 FQGTGA.

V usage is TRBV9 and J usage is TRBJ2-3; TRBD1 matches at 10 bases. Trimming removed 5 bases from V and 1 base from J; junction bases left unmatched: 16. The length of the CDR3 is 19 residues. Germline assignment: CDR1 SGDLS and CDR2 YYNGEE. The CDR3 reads CASRAGRDRGFLGTDTQYF. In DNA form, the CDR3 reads TGTGCCAGCAGAGCCGGACGGGACAGGGGATTTTTGGGCACAGATACGCAGTATTTT.

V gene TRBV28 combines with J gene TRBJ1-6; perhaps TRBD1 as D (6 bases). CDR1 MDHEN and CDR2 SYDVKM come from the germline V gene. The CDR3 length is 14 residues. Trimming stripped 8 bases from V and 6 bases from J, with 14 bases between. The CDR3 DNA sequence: TGTGCCAGCTGTACCGGGACACCTAATTCACCCCTCCACTTT. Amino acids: CASCTGTPNSPLHF.

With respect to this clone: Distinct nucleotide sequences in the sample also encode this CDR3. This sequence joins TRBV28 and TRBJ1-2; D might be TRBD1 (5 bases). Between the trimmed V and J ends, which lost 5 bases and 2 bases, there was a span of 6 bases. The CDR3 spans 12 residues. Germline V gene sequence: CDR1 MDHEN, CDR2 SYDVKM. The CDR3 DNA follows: TGTGCCAGCAGTCGACAGAACTATGGCTACACCTTC. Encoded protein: CASSRQNYGYTF.

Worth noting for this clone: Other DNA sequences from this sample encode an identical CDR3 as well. This CDR3 reads CASSLSGGTEAFF. CDR3 DNA: TGTGCCAGCAGTTTATCGGGGGGGACTGAAGCTTTCTTT. The chain joins TRBV27 to TRBJ1-1; D perhaps matches TRBD1 (5 bases). There are 13 residues in the CDR3. V was trimmed by 0 bases and J by 5 bases, leaving 7 bases between them. In germline, CDR1 is MNHEY, CDR2 SMNVEV (reference sequence).

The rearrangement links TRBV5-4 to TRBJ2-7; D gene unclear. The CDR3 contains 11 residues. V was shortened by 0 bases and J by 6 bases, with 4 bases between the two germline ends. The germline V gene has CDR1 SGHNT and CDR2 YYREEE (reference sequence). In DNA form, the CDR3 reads TGTGCCAGCAGCTTGGGCGGCGAGCAGTACTTC. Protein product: CASSLGGEQYF.

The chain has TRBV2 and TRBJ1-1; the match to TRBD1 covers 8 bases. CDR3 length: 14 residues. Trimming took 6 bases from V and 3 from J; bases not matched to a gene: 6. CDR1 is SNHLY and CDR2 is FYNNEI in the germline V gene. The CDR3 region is CASSPRGRDTEAFF. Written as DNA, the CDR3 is TGTGCCAGCAGCCCCAGGGGGCGCGACACTGAAGCTTTCTTT. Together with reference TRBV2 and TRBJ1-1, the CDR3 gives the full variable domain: EPEVTQTPSHQVTQMGQEVILRCVPISNHLYFYWYRQILGQKVEFLVSFYNNEISEKSEIFDDQFSVERPDGSNFTLKIRSTKLEDSAMYFCASSPRGRDTEAFFGQGTRLTVV.

This chain's CDR3 is CASKTGTGDYGYTF. For the CDR3, the DNA is TGTGCCAGCAAAACCGGGACAGGGGACTATGGCTACACCTTC. The V and J genes are TRBV7-9 and TRBJ1-2, with 10 bases lining up with TRBD1. V shed 7 bases and J 3 bases; nucleotides not matched to a gene: 5. CDR3 length: 14 residues. Germline-derived CDR1 and CDR2 are SEHNR and FQNEAQ (reference sequence).

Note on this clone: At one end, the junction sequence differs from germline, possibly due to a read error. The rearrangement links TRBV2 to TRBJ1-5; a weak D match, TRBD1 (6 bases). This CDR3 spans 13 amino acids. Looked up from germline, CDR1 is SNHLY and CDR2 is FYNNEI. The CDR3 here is CASSEDRNQPQHF. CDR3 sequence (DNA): TGTGCCAGCAGCGAAGACAGGAATCAGCCCCAGCATTTT.

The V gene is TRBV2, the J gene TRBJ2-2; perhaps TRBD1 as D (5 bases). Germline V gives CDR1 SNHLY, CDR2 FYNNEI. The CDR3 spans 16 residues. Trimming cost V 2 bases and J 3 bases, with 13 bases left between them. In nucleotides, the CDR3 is TGTGCCAGCAGTGAACCAAGGACAACACACACCGGGGAGCTGTTTTTT. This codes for CASSEPRTTHTGELFF.

CDR3 nucleotide sequence: TGTGCCAGCAGCCTATATCAGGGCTACGAGCAGTACTTC. Protein: CASSLYQGYEQYF. The chain links TRBV7-2 to TRBJ2-7, with TRBD1 as a possible D gene (5 bases). The CDR3 consists of 13 residues. Looked up from germline, CDR1 is SGHTA and CDR2 is FQGNSA. Trimming shortened V by 5 bases and J by 3 bases, and 11 bases separated the two germline ends.

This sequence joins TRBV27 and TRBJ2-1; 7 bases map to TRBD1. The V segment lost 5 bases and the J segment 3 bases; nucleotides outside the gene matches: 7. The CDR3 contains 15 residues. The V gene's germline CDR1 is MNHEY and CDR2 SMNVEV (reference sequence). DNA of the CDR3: TGTGCCAGCAGTCGACCGGGACAGTACTACAATGAGCAGTTCTTC. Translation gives CASSRPGQYYNEQFF.

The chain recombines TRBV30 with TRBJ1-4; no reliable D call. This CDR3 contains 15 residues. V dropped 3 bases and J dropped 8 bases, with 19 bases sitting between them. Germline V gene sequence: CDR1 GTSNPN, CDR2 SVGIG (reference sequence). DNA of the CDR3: TGTGCCTGGAGCTTACTAGAAATTTCGAGAGAAAAACTGTTTTTT. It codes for CAWSLLEISREKLFF.

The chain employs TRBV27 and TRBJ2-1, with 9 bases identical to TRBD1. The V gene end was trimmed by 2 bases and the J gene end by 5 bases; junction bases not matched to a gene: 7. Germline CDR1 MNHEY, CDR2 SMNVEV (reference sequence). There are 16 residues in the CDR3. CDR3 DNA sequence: TGTGCCAGCAGTTTACTGGGACAGGGATATCACAATGAGCAGTTCTTC. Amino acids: CASSLLGQGYHNEQFF.

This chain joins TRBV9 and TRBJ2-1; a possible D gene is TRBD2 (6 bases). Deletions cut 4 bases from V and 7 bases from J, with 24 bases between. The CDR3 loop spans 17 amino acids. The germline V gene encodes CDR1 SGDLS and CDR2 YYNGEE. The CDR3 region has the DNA TGTGCCAGCAGCCTCGGAGGAGGGATGACTTTCTCAAATGAGCAGTTCTTC. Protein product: CASSLGGGMTFSNEQFF.

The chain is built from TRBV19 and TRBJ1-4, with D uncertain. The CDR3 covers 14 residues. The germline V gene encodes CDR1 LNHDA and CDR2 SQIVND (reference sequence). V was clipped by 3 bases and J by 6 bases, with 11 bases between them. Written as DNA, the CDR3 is TGTGCCAGTAGTATCAGTGCCCAGGATGAAAAACTGTTTTTT. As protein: CASSISAQDEKLFF.

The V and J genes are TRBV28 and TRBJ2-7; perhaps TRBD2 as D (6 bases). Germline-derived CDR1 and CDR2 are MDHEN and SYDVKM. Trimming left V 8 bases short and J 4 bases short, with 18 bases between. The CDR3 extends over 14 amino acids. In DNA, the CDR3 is TGTGCCAGCCGTAAAGGAGGGTTCGGTTACGAGCAGTACTTC. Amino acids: CASRKGGFGYEQYF.

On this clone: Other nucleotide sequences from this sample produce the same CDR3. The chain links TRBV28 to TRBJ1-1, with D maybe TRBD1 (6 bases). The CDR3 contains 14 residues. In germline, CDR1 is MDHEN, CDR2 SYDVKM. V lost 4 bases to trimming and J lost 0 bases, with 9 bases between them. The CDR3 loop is CASSSTGLNTEAFF. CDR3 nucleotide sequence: TGTGCCAGCAGTTCAACAGGGCTGAACACTGAAGCTTTCTTT.

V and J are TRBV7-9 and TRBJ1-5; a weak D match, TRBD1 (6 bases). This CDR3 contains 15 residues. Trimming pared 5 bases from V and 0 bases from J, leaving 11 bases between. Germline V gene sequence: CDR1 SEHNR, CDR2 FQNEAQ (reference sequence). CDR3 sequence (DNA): TGTGCCAGCAGCCCGACAGGCCTTAGCAATCAGCCCCAGCATTTT. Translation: CASSPTGLSNQPQHF.

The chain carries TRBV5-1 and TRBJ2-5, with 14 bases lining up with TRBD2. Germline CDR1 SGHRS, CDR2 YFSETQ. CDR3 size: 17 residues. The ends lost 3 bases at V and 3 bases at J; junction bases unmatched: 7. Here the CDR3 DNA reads TGCGCCAGCAGCTGGGGACTAGCGGGGGCCGGGAAAGAGACCCAGTACTTC. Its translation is CASSWGLAGAGKETQYF.